Listed below are T cell receptor beta chains from one sample, sequenced in a study of CD8+CD57+ T cells in acquired aplastic anemia. Using its own MiXCR run on the reads, TCRdb lists one record per CDR3 protein. The sample consists of about 210,000 distinct CDR3 sequences, 30% to 40% of them appearing once. The sequencing input was sorted CD4+, CD8+, or CD8+CD57+ T cells (not recorded which) from PBMCs. These receptors all stem from a human donor in good health, serving as a control. Both conserved end residues are part of each CDR3. The order of the fields is D gene, J gene, V gene, clone size, CDR3 protein, CDR3 DNA. The D gene is left open where the match is weak. Clone size appears in some rows only: once, few, many, or a class for an expanded clone.

d_gene: TRBD1; j_gene: TRBJ2-3; v_gene: TRBV15; abundance: -; CDR3aa: CATSRATGGNTQYF; CDR3nt: TGTGCCACCAGCAGGGCTACAGGGGGGAATACGCAGTATTTT
d_gene: -; j_gene: TRBJ2-7; v_gene: TRBV2; abundance: -; CDR3aa: CASSLYRATTVSYEQYF; CDR3nt: TGTGCCAGCAGTTTATACAGGGCCACCACCGTTTCCTACGAGCAGTACTTC
d_gene: -; j_gene: TRBJ2-7; v_gene: TRBV30; abundance: few; CDR3aa: CARPGPSYEQYF; CDR3nt: TGTGCCCGTCCAGGACCATCCTACGAGCAGTACTTC
d_gene: -; j_gene: TRBJ1-3; v_gene: TRBV10-3; abundance: few; CDR3aa: CAISELRSWYGYTIYF; CDR3nt: TGTGCCATCAGTGAGTTACGGTCTTGGTATGGCTACACCATATATTTT
d_gene: -; j_gene: TRBJ2-3; v_gene: TRBV5-1; abundance: -; CDR3aa: CASSPWIGSTDTQYF; CDR3nt: TGCGCCAGCAGCCCTTGGATTGGTTCCACAGATACGCAGTATTTT
d_gene: -; j_gene: TRBJ1-1; v_gene: TRBV4-1; abundance: few; CDR3aa: CASSQGVSTAWEAFF; CDR3nt: TGCGCCAGCAGCCAAGGGGTATCAACAGCGTGGGAAGCTTTCTTT
d_gene: TRBD1; j_gene: TRBJ2-1; v_gene: TRBV29-1; abundance: many; CDR3aa: CSVTGTGGINEQFF; CDR3nt: TGCAGCGTAACCGGGACAGGGGGCATTAATGAGCAGTTCTTC
d_gene: -; j_gene: TRBJ1-1; v_gene: TRBV2; abundance: many; CDR3aa: CASSVHITGIGTEAFF; CDR3nt: TGTGCCAGCAGTGTCCACATTACAGGGATTGGAACTGAAGCTTTCTTT
d_gene: -; j_gene: TRBJ1-6; v_gene: TRBV20-1; abundance: few; CDR3aa: CSARESGVYSGSSYNSPLHF; CDR3nt: TGCAGTGCTAGAGAGTCTGGGGTTTACAGTGGGAGCTCCTATAATTCACCCCTCCACTTT
d_gene: TRBD2; j_gene: TRBJ2-3; v_gene: TRBV20-1; abundance: -; CDR3aa: CSAPNLAGFSTDTQYF; CDR3nt: TGCAGTGCGCCTAATCTAGCGGGTTTTAGCACAGATACGCAGTATTTT
d_gene: -; j_gene: TRBJ2-3; v_gene: TRBV25-1; abundance: -; CDR3aa: CASSLVRPPSTDTQYF; CDR3nt: TGTGCCAGCAGTTTAGTCCGGCCACCTAGCACAGATACGCAGTATTTT
d_gene: TRBD1; j_gene: TRBJ1-1; v_gene: TRBV3-1; abundance: few; CDR3aa: CASSHSLGTGGTEAFF; CDR3nt: TGTGCCAGCAGCCATTCACTAGGGACAGGGGGCACTGAAGCTTTCTTT
d_gene: TRBD1; j_gene: TRBJ2-7; v_gene: TRBV6-1; abundance: -; CDR3aa: CASKRQGARGEQYF; CDR3nt: TGTGCCAGCAAAAGACAGGGGGCTCGCGGCGAGCAGTACTTC
d_gene: -; j_gene: TRBJ1-1; v_gene: TRBV19; abundance: many; CDR3aa: CASSTPGGALGTEAFF; CDR3nt: TGTGCCAGTAGTACTCCGGGGGGCGCCCTTGGCACTGAAGCTTTCTTT
d_gene: -; j_gene: TRBJ1-1; v_gene: TRBV10-3; abundance: few; CDR3aa: CAIRSGETEAFF; CDR3nt: TGTGCCATCAGGTCTGGGGAAACTGAAGCTTTCTTT
d_gene: TRBD1; j_gene: TRBJ1-2; v_gene: TRBV10-1; abundance: -; CDR3aa: CASRDRGFNYGYTF; CDR3nt: TGCGCCAGCAGGGACAGGGGGTTCAACTATGGCTACACCTTC
d_gene: TRBD1; j_gene: TRBJ1-5; v_gene: TRBV12-3/TRBV12-4; abundance: many; CDR3aa: CASSLDRAGPQHF; CDR3nt: TGTGCCAGCAGTCTGGACAGGGCTGGGCCCCAGCATTTT
d_gene: -; j_gene: TRBJ1-5; v_gene: TRBV20-1; abundance: many; CDR3aa: CSALGGKYSNQPQHF; CDR3nt: TGCAGTGCCCTAGGGGGGAAATATAGCAATCAGCCCCAGCATTTT
d_gene: -; j_gene: TRBJ2-5; v_gene: TRBV20-1; abundance: many; CDR3aa: CSAPTQQETQYF; CDR3nt: TGCAGTGCCCCGACGCAGCAAGAGACCCAGTACTTC
d_gene: -; j_gene: TRBJ2-1; v_gene: TRBV12-3/TRBV12-4; abundance: few; CDR3aa: CASSRESNEQFF; CDR3nt: TGTGCCAGCAGCCGCGAGTCCAATGAGCAGTTCTTC
d_gene: TRBD1; j_gene: TRBJ1-6; v_gene: TRBV7-2; abundance: many; CDR3aa: CASSSGQASGSPLHF; CDR3nt: TGTGCCAGCAGCTCCGGACAGGCGAGCGGTTCACCCCTCCACTTT
d_gene: -; j_gene: TRBJ1-5; v_gene: TRBV2; abundance: -; CDR3aa: CASSEGPYRNQPQHF; CDR3nt: TGTGCCAGCAGTGAAGGGCCCTATCGCAATCAGCCCCAGCATTTT
d_gene: TRBD1; j_gene: TRBJ2-5; v_gene: TRBV20-1; abundance: -; CDR3aa: CSARRTGAETQYF; CDR3nt: TGCAGTGCTAGGAGGACAGGGGCGGAGACCCAGTACTTC
d_gene: TRBD1; j_gene: TRBJ1-4; v_gene: TRBV11-1; abundance: many; CDR3aa: CASSLATGPRGEKLFF; CDR3nt: TGTGCCAGCAGCTTAGCGACAGGGCCCCGTGGAGAAAAACTGTTTTTT
d_gene: -; j_gene: TRBJ2-2; v_gene: TRBV6-1; abundance: few; CDR3aa: CASRRDRELFF; CDR3nt: TGTGCCAGCAGGCGGGATAGGGAGCTGTTTTTT
d_gene: TRBD2; j_gene: TRBJ2-1; v_gene: TRBV20-1; abundance: many; CDR3aa: CSAGLEAREQFF; CDR3nt: TGCAGTGCGGGACTAGAGGCACGTGAGCAGTTCTTC
d_gene: TRBD1; j_gene: TRBJ2-5; v_gene: TRBV6-6; abundance: -; CDR3aa: CASGTGPIQYF; CDR3nt: TGTGCCAGCGGGACAGGGCCGATCCAGTACTTC
d_gene: -; j_gene: TRBJ1-2; v_gene: TRBV6-1; abundance: -; CDR3aa: CASSQWGLGRIHRAYGYTF; CDR3nt: TGTGCCAGCAGTCAATGGGGACTAGGACGGATACACCGGGCCTATGGCTACACCTTC
d_gene: -; j_gene: TRBJ1-5; v_gene: TRBV2; abundance: many; CDR3aa: CASRDDSGLWSNQPQHF; CDR3nt: TGTGCCAGCAGGGATGACAGCGGCCTTTGGAGCAATCAGCCCCAGCATTTT
d_gene: -; j_gene: TRBJ2-7; v_gene: TRBV6-2/TRBV6-3; abundance: -; CDR3aa: CASSYSQGSFAYEQYF; CDR3nt: TGTGCCAGCAGTTACTCTCAAGGTTCCTTTGCCTACGAGCAGTACTTC
d_gene: -; j_gene: TRBJ1-1; v_gene: TRBV7-2; abundance: many; CDR3aa: CASSLERQYTEAFF; CDR3nt: TGTGCCAGCAGCTTAGAAAGGCAGTACACTGAAGCTTTCTTT
d_gene: TRBD2; j_gene: TRBJ2-5; v_gene: TRBV6-1; abundance: many; CDR3aa: CASSETLAGGTNQETQYF; CDR3nt: TGTGCCAGCAGTGAAACGCTAGCGGGGGGGACGAACCAAGAGACCCAGTACTTC
d_gene: -; j_gene: TRBJ2-2; v_gene: TRBV2; abundance: many; CDR3aa: CASSEWGPGELFF; CDR3nt: TGTGCCAGCAGTGAATGGGGGCCCGGGGAGCTGTTTTTT
d_gene: -; j_gene: TRBJ1-1; v_gene: TRBV2; abundance: -; CDR3aa: CASSPTYTNTEAFF; CDR3nt: TGTGCCAGCTCACCGACATACACGAACACTGAAGCTTTCTTT
d_gene: -; j_gene: TRBJ2-2; v_gene: TRBV7-3; abundance: many; CDR3aa: CASSLLATGELFF; CDR3nt: TGTGCCAGCAGCTTACTAGCCACCGGGGAGCTGTTTTTT
d_gene: -; j_gene: TRBJ1-1; v_gene: TRBV20-1; abundance: many; CDR3aa: CSAPRAGNTEAFF; CDR3nt: TGCAGTGCTCCCCGGGCAGGGAACACTGAAGCTTTCTTT
d_gene: -; j_gene: TRBJ2-1; v_gene: TRBV3-1; abundance: -; CDR3aa: CASSQTGQNEQFF; CDR3nt: TGTGCCAGCAGCCAGACTGGGCAGAATGAGCAGTTCTTC
d_gene: TRBD1; j_gene: TRBJ1-2; v_gene: TRBV5-1; abundance: many; CDR3aa: CASSLMAGGNYGYTF; CDR3nt: TGCGCCAGCAGCTTGATGGCAGGGGGAAACTATGGCTACACCTTC
d_gene: -; j_gene: TRBJ2-7; v_gene: TRBV5-8; abundance: many; CDR3aa: CASSSRSSYEQYF; CDR3nt: TGTGCCAGCAGCTCGAGGAGCTCCTACGAGCAGTACTTC
d_gene: TRBD2; j_gene: TRBJ2-7; v_gene: TRBV10-3; abundance: few; CDR3aa: CASRGITSGNHEQYF; CDR3nt: TGTGCCAGCAGAGGAATTACTAGCGGGAACCACGAGCAGTACTTC
d_gene: -; j_gene: TRBJ2-3; v_gene: TRBV20-1; abundance: many; CDR3aa: CSARRGGTDTQYF; CDR3nt: TGCAGTGCTAGAAGGGGGGGGACAGATACGCAGTATTTT
d_gene: TRBD1; j_gene: TRBJ1-1; v_gene: TRBV9; abundance: -; CDR3aa: CASSLEDRMSTEAFF; CDR3nt: TGTGCCAGCAGCCTAGAGGACAGGATGAGCACTGAAGCTTTCTTT
d_gene: -; j_gene: TRBJ2-2; v_gene: TRBV11-1; abundance: -; CDR3aa: CASSVHSITPIYLKGLFF; CDR3nt: TGTGCCAGCAGTGTTCACTCCATTACTCCAATTTATTTAAAAGGGCTGTTTTTT
d_gene: TRBD2; j_gene: TRBJ2-7; v_gene: TRBV2; abundance: once; CDR3aa: CASSGVAGTREQYF; CDR3nt: TGTGCCAGCAGTGGGGTAGCGGGGACTAGGGAGCAGTACTTC
d_gene: TRBD2; j_gene: TRBJ2-1; v_gene: TRBV6-4; abundance: -; CDR3aa: CASKRSLADDEQFF; CDR3nt: TGTGCCAGCAAGCGATCACTAGCGGACGATGAGCAGTTCTTC
d_gene: -; j_gene: TRBJ1-1; v_gene: TRBV4-2; abundance: -; CDR3aa: CASSHDKSREGAEAFF; CDR3nt: TGTGCCAGCAGCCACGATAAAAGCCGGGAGGGCGCTGAAGCTTTCTTT
d_gene: TRBD1; j_gene: TRBJ2-1; v_gene: TRBV7-8; abundance: many; CDR3aa: CASSLRDRVNEQFF; CDR3nt: TGTGCCAGCAGCCTCCGGGACAGGGTGAATGAGCAGTTCTTC
d_gene: TRBD1; j_gene: TRBJ1-2; v_gene: TRBV7-8; abundance: many; CDR3aa: CASSTRGGSYGYTF; CDR3nt: TGTGCCAGCAGCACCAGGGGGGGGTCGTATGGCTACACCTTC
d_gene: TRBD2; j_gene: TRBJ2-5; v_gene: TRBV19; abundance: many; CDR3aa: CARKGVAGGQETQYF; CDR3nt: TGTGCCAGAAAGGGTGTTGCGGGGGGGCAAGAGACCCAGTACTTC
d_gene: TRBD1; j_gene: TRBJ2-3; v_gene: TRBV24-1; abundance: many; CDR3aa: CATSDSQGRPDTQYF; CDR3nt: TGTGCCACCAGTGATTCACAGGGGCGCCCAGATACGCAGTATTTT